These T cell receptor beta chains were read from a single sample in a study of radiation and T cells in renal cell carcinoma. Here immunoSEQ multiplex PCR was the method, and the copy in TCRdb shows in-frame clones only, minus some. The data contain 55,000 to 65,000 clones, 60% to 85% of them singletons. The sequencing used blood, collected from a patient whose treatment included radiotherapy and nephrectomy. The receptors originated from a man aged 55 to 70 with renal cell carcinoma. CDR3s include the opening cysteine and the closing phenylalanine or tryptophan. The order of the fields is CDR3 DNA, CDR3 protein, V gene, clone size, J gene, D gene. The D gene is left open where the match is weak. Expanded clones get a size class; other rows say once, few or many, or leave the size out.

TGTGCCAGCTCCCTGGACAGGGACTCAGATACGCAGTATTTT CASSLDRDSDTQYF TRBV18 . TRBJ2-3 TRBD1
TGCGCCAGCAGCCAAGGAGTTACTAGCGGGAGGTCCTACAATGAGCAGTTCTTC CASSQGVTSGRSYNEQFF TRBV4-1 few TRBJ2-1 TRBD2
TGTGCCTGGAGGGGGTACAGGGGGCGGACTGAAGCTTTCTTT CAWRGYRGRTEAFF TRBV30 . TRBJ1-1 TRBD1
TGCGCCAGCACTACTATGGGACTAGCGGGAGGGCCTGGGGCCAACGTCCTGACTTTC CASTTMGLAGGPGANVLTF TRBV10-2 . TRBJ2-6 TRBD2
TGTGCCAGCAGCGGATCTGTGATCGGGAATGAGCAGTTCTTC CASSGSVIGNEQFF TRBV11-3 . TRBJ2-1 .
TGTGCCAGTAGTATGGGGTTCGGTGACAGCTCCTACGAGCAGTACTTC CASSMGFGDSSYEQYF TRBV19 . TRBJ2-7 .
TGCGCCAGCAGCCAAGAACCACAGGGACGGCCCCAGCATTTT CASSQEPQGRPQHF TRBV4-1 once TRBJ1-5 .
TGTGCCAGCAGCTTAGACAGCAGCTCCTACAATGAGCAGTTCTTC CASSLDSSSYNEQFF TRBV11-1 . TRBJ2-1 .
TGTGCCAGCAGGCGGGACCGGGGAGGGATCACTGAAGCTTTCTTT CASRRDRGGITEAFF TRBV7-6 . TRBJ1-1 .
TGCGCCAGCAGCCAGCATGATAACACCGGGGAGCTGTTTTTT CASSQHDNTGELFF TRBV5-1 . TRBJ2-2 .
TGTGCCAGCAGCTTAGATGGCTCGGGAGGAAACACCATATATTTT CASSLDGSGGNTIYF TRBV7-2 . TRBJ1-3 .
TGTGCCTGGAGTGGTCTGGGACAGGGATACTCCTACGAGCAGTACTTC CAWSGLGQGYSYEQYF TRBV30 . TRBJ2-7 TRBD1
TGTGCCAGCTCACAGTCAGGCGGCACCCAGGGGATTAGCAATCAGCCCCAGCATTTT CASSQSGGTQGISNQPQHF TRBV18 . TRBJ1-5 .
TGTGCCAGCAGCTTACGCCAAATACGGGGGGACTATGGCTACACCTTC CASSLRQIRGDYGYTF TRBV7-8 . TRBJ1-2 .
TGTGCCAGCAGCGTAGTTGAGGGACAGGGGTATGGCTACACCTTC CASSVVEGQGYGYTF TRBV9 . TRBJ1-2 TRBD1
TGTGCCAGCAGCCCTGTGGGCCAGGGGGAAGCCTACGAGCAGTACTTC CASSPVGQGEAYEQYF TRBV27 . TRBJ2-7 TRBD1
TGTGCCACCAGCAGAGATATTGGCAGGGGGCTCTATGGCTACACCTTC CATSRDIGRGLYGYTF TRBV15 . TRBJ1-2 TRBD1
TGTGCCAGCGCGAGGGACAACGGCCAAGAGACCCAGTACTTC CASARDNGQETQYF TRBV6-1 . TRBJ2-5 .
TGTGCCAGCAGCTACGGAGGGGACAGGGGGCTGTATGGTGGCTACACCTTC CASSYGGDRGLYGGYTF TRBV7-9 once TRBJ1-2 TRBD1
TGTGCCTGGTCTCGCGATGAAAACACCATATATTTT CAWSRDENTIYF TRBV30 . TRBJ1-3 .
TGTGCCAGCAGGTCCACAGGGGGAACCTATGGCTACACCTTC CASRSTGGTYGYTF TRBV6-5 . TRBJ1-2 TRBD1
TGTGCCAGCTCACCTCGCAGGTCTACTGAAAAACTGTTTTTT CASSPRRSTEKLFF TRBV18 few TRBJ1-4 .
TGCGCCAGCACCCCGACCAGGGGTGATGGCTACACCTTC CASTPTRGDGYTF TRBV5-1 . TRBJ1-2 .
TGTGCCAGCAGCGGGCACCGGGACAGGGGGCTTAGCACTGAAGCTTTCTTT CASSGHRDRGLSTEAFF TRBV9 . TRBJ1-1 TRBD1
TGTGCCAGCAGCGTAGATGGACTAGCGGGGTACTCTAGCACAGATACGCAGTATTTT CASSVDGLAGYSSTDTQYF TRBV9 . TRBJ2-3 TRBD2
TGTGCCAGCAGTGACCTGGGACAGGGGAAAAACGAGCAGTACTTC CASSDLGQGKNEQYF TRBV6-1 . TRBJ2-7 TRBD1
TGCGCCAGCCGTTACTCGGACTACAGAGATACGCAGTATTTT CASRYSDYRDTQYF TRBV5-1 . TRBJ2-3 .
TGTGCCAGCAGCCGGGGGGACAGAGAAAACACTGAAGCTTTCTTT CASSRGDRENTEAFF TRBV5-6 once TRBJ1-1 TRBD1
TGTGCCAGCAGCTTAACGGACAGGGGCACTGAAGCTTTCTTT CASSLTDRGTEAFF TRBV7-2 . TRBJ1-1 TRBD1
TGCAGTGCAAACAGGGTTGGCGGCTACACCTTC CSANRVGGYTF TRBV20-1 once TRBJ1-2 .
TGTGCCAGCGACAGGCCGGAACAGCCCCAGCATTTT CASDRPEQPQHF TRBV2 once TRBJ1-5 .
TGTGCCAGCAGCTGGGGGACAGTTTACTCTGGAAACACCATATATTTT CASSWGTVYSGNTIYF TRBV7-2 . TRBJ1-3 TRBD1
TGTGCCAGCAGCTTCGGGTCGACAGGTGCCGAGCAGTACTTC CASSFGSTGAEQYF TRBV5-4 . TRBJ2-7 .
TGCGCCAGCGGGGACGGGACTAGCGATGAGCAGTTCTTC CASGDGTSDEQFF TRBV5-1 . TRBJ2-1 TRBD2
TGCGCCAGCAGCTTGGCCGTTTCAGGCTCTGAAAAACTGTTTTTT CASSLAVSGSEKLFF TRBV5-1 . TRBJ1-4 .